These 26 T cell receptor beta chains originate from one sample sequenced in a study of cytomegalovirus exposure and HLA in healthy donors. Primers included in the PCR were 60 Vbeta and 13 Jbeta primers. Only in-frame clones appear in the TCRdb table, and some are missing; sequencing was by immunoSEQ multiplex PCR. This table has under 250,000 clones, roughly 85% appearing once. Material: PBMCs. The source of these receptors is a woman aged 25 to 39 in good health and CMV-seropositive.

The table lists this clone with a count of one. This chain uses TRBV7-2 with TRBJ1-6, with D possibly matching TRBD1 (6 bases). The CDR3 has 16 amino acids. Germline loops: CDR1 SGHTA, CDR2 FQGNSA. Trimming pared 1 base from V and 7 bases from J, leaving 14 bases between. The CDR3 loop reads CASSLGAGVVNSPLHF. The CDR3 DNA reads as TGTGCCAGCAGCTTAGGAGCAGGGGTGGTCAATTCACCCCTCCACTTT.

The chain joins TRBV5-6 to TRBJ2-1, with D possibly matching TRBD2 (6 bases). Germline V gives CDR1 SGHDT, CDR2 YYEEEE. The CDR3 has 13 amino acids. The germline V and J ends were trimmed by 4 bases and 10 bases, with 15 bases remaining between them. This CDR3 is CASSPGGPGEQFF. CDR3 DNA: TGTGCCAGCAGCCCCGGGGGACCGGGCGAGCAGTTCTTC. The complete variable domain, with remaining parts taken from reference TRBV5-6 and TRBJ2-1, reads DAGVTQSPTHLIKTRGQQVTLRCSPKSGHDTVSWYQQALGQGPQFIFQYYEEEERQRGNFPDRFSGHQFPNYSSELNVNALLLGDSALYLCASSPGGPGEQFFGPGTRLTVL.

This clone was seen a few times. This sequence joins TRBV6-4 and TRBJ2-3, with TRBD2 identical over 14 bases. This CDR3 comprises 15 residues. With 6 bases clipped from V and 4 bases from J, the junction kept 3 bases outside the gene matches. From germline, CDR1 is MRHNA and CDR2 SNTAGT. CDR3 in amino acids: CASRGTSGGSDTQYF. CDR3 coding DNA: TGTGCCAGCAGGGGGACTAGCGGGGGATCAGATACGCAGTATTTT.

The chain combines TRBV10-2 with TRBJ1-2; TRBD1 matches 7 bases. This CDR3 contains 14 residues. The V segment lost 6 bases and the J segment 8 bases; nucleotides outside the gene matches: 12. The V gene's germline CDR1 is WSHSY and CDR2 SAAADI. CDR3 in DNA: TGCGCCAGCAGCGCCTACAGGGGAAGGAAGGGCTACACCTTC. It is translated as CASSAYRGRKGYTF.

The chain recombines TRBV5-5 with TRBJ2-7, with D perhaps matching TRBD1 (5 bases). V lost 4 bases, J lost 4 bases, and 21 bases lay in between. Germline V gives CDR1 SGHKS, CDR2 YYEKEE (reference sequence). This CDR3 is 16 amino acids long. The CDR3 DNA reads as TGTGCCAGCAGCACAGGACCGGGCCCCGTTTTGTACGAGCAGTACTTC. Translated: CASSTGPGPVLYEQYF.

This clone appeared a few times. The V gene is TRBV25-1, the J gene TRBJ1-1; D is uncertain. Trimming removed 5 bases from V and 4 bases from J, with 14 bases in between. Germline-derived CDR1 and CDR2 are MGHDK and SYGVNS. The CDR3 contains 14 residues. The chain's CDR3 is CASSLAPFGTEAFF. The CDR3 nucleotides are TGTGCCAGCAGTTTGGCCCCCTTTGGCACTGAAGCTTTCTTT.

The table lists this clone with a count of one. The chain is built from TRBV7-2 and TRBJ2-1; 9 bases fit TRBD2. This CDR3 has 14 residues. Germline loops: CDR1 SGHTA, CDR2 FQGNSA. V lost 6 bases, J lost 8 bases, and 8 bases stayed unmatched. This chain's CDR3 is CASRPQTSGYEQFF. CDR3 nucleotides: TGTGCCAGCAGGCCCCAGACTAGCGGCTATGAGCAGTTCTTC.

The chain couples TRBV6-5 to TRBJ2-5; 7 bases are shared with TRBD1. V lost 6 bases, J lost 5 bases, and 12 bases stayed unmatched. There are 15 residues in the CDR3. Looked up from germline, CDR1 is MNHEY and CDR2 is SVGAGI. Here the CDR3 DNA reads TGTGCCAGCAGCCCCCGGACAGGAAAAAGTGAGACCCAGTACTTC. Translating gives CASSPRTGKSETQYF.

The chain recombines TRBV7-9 with TRBJ2-5; D is ambiguous. The V gene's germline CDR1 is SEHNR and CDR2 FQNEAQ (reference sequence). V gave up 4 bases and J gave up 9 bases, with 18 bases separating them. The CDR3 runs 14 residues. The CDR3 DNA sequence: TGTGCCAGCAGCTCTCCCCCCACCTCTGAGGCCCAGTACTTC. Its protein product is CASSSPPTSEAQYF.

This chain uses TRBV18 with TRBJ2-7, with TRBD1 identical over 10 bases. The CDR3 runs to 15 residues. J lost 1 base, V lost 7 bases, and 7 bases had no gene match. CDR1 is KGHSH, CDR2 LQKENI, per germline. CDR3 amino acids: CASFSGTGVSYEQYF. CDR3 in DNA: TGTGCCAGCTTTAGCGGGACAGGGGTTTCCTACGAGCAGTACTTC.

This chain connects TRBV2 to TRBJ2-1; a possible D gene is TRBD2 (5 bases). Germline V gene sequence: CDR1 SNHLY, CDR2 FYNNEI. The V gene lost 1 base and the J gene lost 5 bases, with 15 bases spanning the gap. The CDR3 spans 16 residues. CDR3 in amino acids: CASSEVSGIPNNEQFF. The CDR3 nucleotides read TGTGCCAGCAGTGAAGTGTCCGGGATCCCTAACAATGAGCAGTTCTTC. The variable domain in full, with the rest retrieved from reference TRBV2 and TRBJ2-1, is EPEVTQTPSHQVTQMGQEVILRCVPISNHLYFYWYRQILGQKVEFLVSFYNNEISEKSEIFDDQFSVERPDGSNFTLKIRSTKLEDSAMYFCASSEVSGIPNNEQFFGPGTRLTVL.

This chain links TRBV29-1 with TRBJ1-1; 7 bases are shared with TRBD1. V trimming: 7 bases; J trimming: 0 bases; junction bases outside the gene matches: 11. From germline, CDR1 is SQVTM and CDR2 ANQGSEA. This CDR3 spans 15 amino acids. The DNA for the CDR3 is TGCAGCGCCGCCCCCCTTACAGGGGTGAACACTGAAGCTTTCTTT. It translates to CSAAPLTGVNTEAFF.

Worth noting for this clone: The same CDR3 can be traced to other DNA sequences in this sample. This sequence joins TRBV7-9 and TRBJ2-5; tentatively, D is TRBD2 (6 bases). V dropped 7 bases and J dropped 4 bases, with 13 bases sitting between them. This CDR3 comprises 13 residues. From germline, CDR1 is SEHNR and CDR2 FQNEAQ (reference sequence). Here the CDR3 DNA reads TGTGCCAGCACCCCTGCCGGGGGAGAGACCCAGTACTTC. The encoded protein is CASTPAGGETQYF.

The V and J genes are TRBV10-3 and TRBJ2-7; 7 nucleotides match TRBD2. Trimming took 4 bases from V and 5 from J; bases not matched to a gene: 5. CDR3 length equals 13 residues. CDR1 is ENHRY and CDR2 is SYGVKD in the germline V gene. The CDR3 DNA reads as TGTGCCATCAGTGGACGGGAGGTAGACGAGCAGTACTTC. It yields the protein CAISGREVDEQYF.

This clone has a handful of counts. The rearrangement links TRBV5-8 to TRBJ1-2, with D maybe TRBD1 (5 bases). V was pared by 0 bases and J by 4 bases, with 16 bases between. The CDR3 consists of 16 residues. CDR1 is SGHTS and CDR2 is YDEGEE in the germline V gene. The CDR3 nucleotides are TGTGCCAGCAGCTTGGCCGAGGGACTCGTCGCCTATGGCTACACCTTC. Protein product: CASSLAEGLVAYGYTF. Using reference TRBV5-8 and TRBJ1-2 for the parts outside the CDR3, the full variable domain is EAGVTQSPTHLIKTRGQQATLRCSPISGHTSVYWYQQALGLGLQFLLWYDEGEERNRGNFPPRFSGRQFPNYSSELNVNALELEDSALYLCASSLAEGLVAYGYTFGSGTRLTVV.

J is TRBJ2-3 and V is TRBV7-9; 9 bases are a match to TRBD2. Germline V gives CDR1 SEHNR, CDR2 FQNEAQ (reference sequence). V dropped 5 bases and J dropped 2; count of bases not matched to a gene: 8. The CDR3 sequence is 16 residues long. The CDR3 loop reads CASSPSQRGATDTQYF. Here the CDR3 DNA reads TGTGCCAGCAGCCCCAGCCAGCGGGGGGCCACAGATACGCAGTATTTT.

This clone was counted only a few times. This chain uses TRBV4-3 with TRBJ2-7, with D possibly TRBD2 on 5 matching bases. The CDR3 has 13 residues. Germline CDR1 reads LGHNA; CDR2 reads YSLEER. Trimming stripped 1 base from V and 3 bases from J, with 7 bases between. The CDR3 sequence is CASSQGRDYEQYF. The CDR3 DNA reads TGCGCCAGCAGCCAAGGACGGGACTACGAGCAGTACTTC.

The chain uses TRBV18 and TRBJ2-4, with D perhaps matching TRBD2 (6 bases). Trimming cost V 2 bases and J 1 base, with 21 bases left between them. The CDR3 spans 19 residues. Looked up from germline, CDR1 is KGHSH and CDR2 is LQKENI. In DNA, the CDR3 is TGTGCCAGCTCACCATATGCTGTTCGGGGGAGTCTGGCCAAAAACATTCAGTACTTC. Its translation: CASSPYAVRGSLAKNIQYF.

This sequence joins TRBV7-9 and TRBJ1-2, with TRBD1 identical over 9 bases. Trimming at V came to 4 bases and at J to 2 bases, leaving 2 bases not matched to a gene. This CDR3 region has 14 residues. CDR1 and CDR2 from the germline V gene are SEHNR and FQNEAQ (reference sequence). CDR3 in DNA: TGTGCCAGCAGCTCCGGACAGGGGAACTATGGCTACACCTTC. As protein: CASSSGQGNYGYTF.

J is TRBJ2-1 and V is TRBV4-1, with D possibly TRBD2 on 5 matching bases. The CDR3 length is 18 residues. Germline CDR1 reads MGHRA; CDR2 reads YSYEKL. Trimming took off 0 bases at V and 6 bases at J, with 21 bases between the two ends. CDR3 sequence (DNA): TGCGCCAGCAGCCAAGAACCACGAGCGGCAGTCCGAACCAATGAGCAGTTCTTC. Translation: CASSQEPRAAVRTNEQFF.

The chain employs TRBV5-4 and TRBJ2-7; D possibly corresponds to TRBD1 (6 bases). CDR1 and CDR2 (germline): SGHNT, YYREEE (reference sequence). V dropped 4 bases and J dropped 1 base, with 12 bases sitting between them. This CDR3 has 14 residues. The CDR3 here is CASSQWDKSYEQYF. The DNA of the CDR3 is TGTGCCAGCAGCCAATGGGACAAATCCTACGAGCAGTACTTC.

The V and J genes are TRBV6-5 and TRBJ2-6; no clear D. Germline-derived CDR1 and CDR2 are MNHEY and SVGAGI. The ends were cut back, 0 bases at V and 2 bases at J, with 8 bases in the middle. The CDR3 is 16 amino acids. The CDR3 region is CASSYSLAAGANVLTF. The CDR3 DNA follows: TGTGCCAGCAGTTACTCCCTTGCAGCTGGGGCCAACGTCCTGACTTTC.

V and J are TRBV29-1 and TRBJ2-7; a possible D gene is TRBD1 (6 bases). This CDR3 spans 15 amino acids. The germline gives CDR1 SQVTM, CDR2 ANQGSEA. Trimming removed 0 bases at V and 2 bases at J, with 14 bases between. In DNA form, the CDR3 reads TGCAGCGTTGAAGATCCCGGGACATCGGCCTACGAGCAGTACTTC. Translation gives CSVEDPGTSAYEQYF.

The chain uses TRBV7-9 and TRBJ1-2, with 8 positions matching TRBD1. The CDR3 is 15 amino acids. Germline V gene data show CDR1 as SEHNR and CDR2 as FQNEAQ (reference sequence). V lost 5 bases, J lost 6 bases, and 11 bases stayed unmatched. The CDR3 DNA is TGTGCCAGCAGCCCGGGACAGGATCTCAGGGATGGCTACACCTTC. Protein: CASSPGQDLRDGYTF.

V is TRBV7-2 and J is TRBJ1-1; D is undetermined. The germline CDR1 and CDR2 sequences are SGHTA and FQGNSA. V lost 3 bases, J lost 8 bases, and 7 bases lay in between. The CDR3 is made up of 11 amino acids. CDR3 residues: CASSFSHEAFF. The CDR3 DNA is TGTGCCAGCAGCTTTTCACACGAAGCTTTCTTT.

V is TRBV4-1 and J is TRBJ2-3; 13 nucleotides agree with TRBD2. Germline CDR1 and CDR2: MGHRA and YSYEKL. The CDR3 is 19 residues long. With 3 bases clipped from V and 6 bases from J, the junction kept 15 bases outside the gene matches. DNA for the CDR3: TGCGCCAGCAGCCACCCACGGGACAGGGCGACTAGCGGGAGGGATACGCAGTATTTT. Amino acid sequence: CASSHPRDRATSGRDTQYF.